Below, 4 T cell receptor beta chains from the same sample are listed, as sequenced in a study of tumor and adjacent non-tumor tissue in lung cancer. No cell sorting was done before RNA was extracted from the tissue. TCRbeta libraries were built with three rounds of nested PCR, modified from ARM-PCR. TCRdb analysed the multiplex PCR reads with MiXCR anew, one entry per CDR3 protein. The sample yields roughly 67,000 distinct CDR3 sequences, about 60% seen once. The sequenced material came from lung tumor tissue. Source of these receptors: a middle-aged man with non-small cell lung cancer.

Worth noting for this clonotype: Likely a read error: the CDR3 ends without its conserved phenylalanine or tryptophan. The chain carries TRBV11-3 and TRBJ2-1; TRBD2 aligns across 8 bases. The CDR3 runs to 15 residues. CDR1 is SGHNT, CDR2 YENEEA, per germline. This chain's CDR3 is CDSRLAGQAVNEQFL. The CDR3 bases are TGTGACAGCCGCCTAGCGGGCCAGGCTGTCAATGAGCAGTTCTTA.

Notes on this clonotype: A much larger clone differs from this one at a single base, so this may be a read error. The CDR3 sequence: CSVQVAVAKTGELFF. In nucleotides, the CDR3 is TGCAGCGTTCAGGTGGCGGTCGCGAAGACCGGGGAGCTGTTTTTT. The V call is TRBV29-1, the J call TRBJ2-2; D unresolved. Germline CDR1 and CDR2: SQVTM and ANQGSEA. The CDR3 loop spans 15 amino acids.

This clonotype has ten or more counts. The chain is built from TRBV29-1 and TRBJ2-3, with D possibly TRBD1 on 6 matching bases. Per the germline V gene, CDR1 is SQVTM and CDR2 is ANQGSEA. V was trimmed by 5 bases and J by 3 bases, leaving 9 bases between them. This CDR3 comprises 12 residues. The CDR3 loop reads CSVRQGTDTQYF. The CDR3 bases are TGCAGCGTTCGCCAGGGGACAGATACGCAGTATTTT.

In this sample, this clonotype turned up a few times. The gene calls are TRBV28 and TRBJ2-5, with 7 positions matching TRBD2. This CDR3 contains 14 residues. Germline assignment: CDR1 MDHEN and CDR2 SYDVKM. Trimming took 8 bases from V and 0 from J; bases not matched to a gene: 6. CDR3 protein: CASHAGTNQETQYF. In DNA form, the CDR3 reads TGTGCCAGCCACGCCGGGACTAACCAAGAGACCCAGTACTTC.